The 16 T cell receptor beta chains below were found in one sample sequenced in a study of OX40 agonist ivuxolimab in advanced cancers. Repertoires were generated with immunoSEQ multiplex PCR, while TCRdb's copy carries only in-frame clones and drops some. The sample includes about 59,000 clones, over 70% of them seen just once. Sequences were derived from CD4+ or CD8+ T cells sorted from blood, sampled in a trial of the OX40 agonist ivuxolimab. The receptor set was obtained from an adult with an advanced solid tumor such as melanoma, head and neck, liver or kidney cancer.

V usage is TRBV28 and J usage is TRBJ2-7; possibly TRBD1 for D (5 bases). The germline CDR1 and CDR2 sequences are MDHEN and SYDVKM. Trimming cost V 2 bases and J 2 bases, with 7 bases left between them. This CDR3 spans 13 amino acids. CDR3 DNA sequence: TGTGCCAGCAGTTTAAAGGGGCCCTACGAGCAGTACTTC. Its protein is CASSLKGPYEQYF.

A note on this clone: One junction end disagrees with the germline gene, perhaps due to a read error. V gene TRBV6-1 combines with J gene TRBJ2-2; D uncertain. Germline V gene sequence: CDR1 MNHNS, CDR2 SASEGT. The CDR3 totals 15 residues. CDR3 amino acids: CASSELSRNPGELFF. CDR3 bases: TGTGCCAGCAGTGAACTATCCCGGAACCCCGGGGAGCTGTTTTTT.

The genes are TRBV7-9 and TRBJ2-1; 11 bases fit TRBD2. The germline gives CDR1 SEHNR, CDR2 FQNEAQ (reference sequence). V lost 5 bases to trimming and J lost 4 bases; unmatched junction nucleotides: 4. CDR3 length equals 15 residues. CDR3 in amino acids: CASSVLAGAYNEQFF. The DNA for the CDR3 is TGTGCCAGCAGCGTACTAGCGGGGGCGTACAATGAGCAGTTCTTC.

The J gene is TRBJ2-7, the V gene TRBV20-1; D call uncertain. CDR3 length equals 11 residues. The germline V gene has CDR1 DFQATT and CDR2 SNEGSKA (reference sequence). Between the trimmed V and J ends, which lost 0 bases and 3 bases, there was a span of 3 bases. The DNA of the CDR3 is TGCAGTGCTAGAGACAACTACGAGCAGTACTTC. This gives the protein CSARDNYEQYF.

The chain is built from TRBV30 and TRBJ2-5, with D possibly being TRBD1 (6 bases). The V end was cut by 6 bases, the J end by 4 bases, with 18 bases between. This CDR3 has 14 residues. The germline V gene encodes CDR1 GTSNPN and CDR2 SVGIG (reference sequence). This CDR3 reads CACPSPDRPETQYF. In DNA, the CDR3 is TGTGCCTGCCCAAGCCCGGACAGACCAGAGACCCAGTACTTC.

The chain recombines TRBV4-1 with TRBJ2-7; 8 positions match TRBD1. Germline V gene lookup returns CDR1 MGHRA and CDR2 YSYEKL. There are 15 residues in the CDR3. The J segment lost 2 bases and the V segment lost 2 bases, leaving 5 bases of the junction unmatched. The CDR3: CASSQTGTGPYEQYF. CDR3 coding DNA: TGCGCCAGCAGCCAAACCGGGACAGGCCCCTACGAGCAGTACTTC.

This clone appeared once. The chain carries TRBV15 and TRBJ2-5; no clear D. The DNA matches TRBJ2-7 better at its end, which makes the J call doubtful. The germline CDR1 and CDR2 sequences are LNHNV and YYDKDF (reference sequence). The length of the CDR3 is 13 residues. Here the CDR3 DNA reads TGTGCCACCAGCAGAGATCCAGGTTACGAGCAGTACTTC. Translated: CATSRDPGYEQYF.

The chain links TRBV6-1 to TRBJ2-1; TRBD1 is a possible D gene (6 bases). CDR3 length equals 13 residues. Trimming left V 6 bases short and J 7 bases short, with 13 bases between. The germline CDR1 and CDR2 sequences are MNHNS and SASEGT. CDR3 sequence: CASSQGNLNEQFF. The CDR3 coding sequence is TGTGCCAGCAGCCAGGGGAATTTAAATGAGCAGTTCTTC.

The chain recombines TRBV11-3 with TRBJ2-1; no reliable D call. Germline CDR1 SGHNT, CDR2 YENEEA. V was clipped by 2 bases and J by 5 bases, with 7 bases between them. The CDR3 runs to 13 residues. Here the CDR3 DNA reads TGTGCCAGCAGCTTAACTATGAACAATGAGCAGTTCTTC. It encodes CASSLTMNNEQFF.

The gene calls are TRBV13 and TRBJ2-1; D remains unclear. Trimming stripped 5 bases from V and 4 bases from J, with 3 bases between. CDR3 size: 11 residues. Germline CDR1 reads PRHDT; CDR2 reads FYEKMQ (reference sequence). The CDR3 DNA sequence: TGTGCCAGCAGCATTTACAATGAGCAGTTCTTC. Its protein is CASSIYNEQFF.

The CDR3 reads CAWSPGQGASDGYTF. CDR3 DNA: TGTGCCTGGAGTCCCGGACAGGGGGCGTCCGATGGCTACACCTTC. V usage is TRBV30 and J usage is TRBJ1-2, with 11 bases fitting TRBD1. J was trimmed by 6 bases and V by 2 bases; bases with no gene match: 8. The CDR3 is made up of 15 amino acids. The germline V gene has CDR1 GTSNPN and CDR2 SVGIG (reference sequence).

CDR3 amino acids: CASSDSGLNTDTQYF. DNA of the CDR3: TGTGCCAGCAGTGATTCAGGACTCAACACAGATACGCAGTATTTT. The V gene is TRBV2, the J gene TRBJ2-3; D might be TRBD2 (5 bases). Germline assignment: CDR1 SNHLY and CDR2 FYNNEI. This CDR3 region has 15 residues. Trimming took 3 bases from V and 2 from J, leaving 12 bases between them.

This chain links TRBV28 with TRBJ2-7; D gene unclear. Trimming removed 3 bases at V and 4 bases at J, with 7 bases between. The CDR3 loop spans 12 amino acids. Germline V lookup: CDR1 MDHEN, CDR2 SYDVKM. Written as DNA, the CDR3 is TGTGCCAGCAGTTTGACTCGATACGAGCAGTACTTC. Its translation: CASSLTRYEQYF.

The V gene is TRBV4-1, the J gene TRBJ2-7; the D call may be TRBD1 or TRBD2 (5 bases each). CDR3 length equals 14 residues. Trimming shortened V by 4 bases and J by 3 bases, and 13 bases separated the two germline ends. The germline V gene encodes CDR1 MGHRA and CDR2 YSYEKL. DNA for the CDR3: TGCGCCAGCAGCCCCCGGGACCGCATCTACGAGCAGTACTTC. Residues: CASSPRDRIYEQYF.

The chain carries TRBV7-9 and TRBJ2-7, with D possibly TRBD2 on 6 matching bases. The CDR3 runs to 13 residues. Germline values: CDR1 SEHNR, CDR2 FQNEAQ (reference sequence). The ends were cut back, 5 bases at V and 6 bases at J, with 14 bases in the middle. The CDR3: CASSRDSAAEQYF. DNA of the CDR3: TGTGCCAGCAGCAGGGACTCCGCCGCCGAGCAGTACTTC.

The chain uses TRBV2 and TRBJ2-3, with 10 positions matching TRBD1. Trimming took 11 bases from V and 4 from J; bases not matched to a gene: 9. Germline V gene lookup returns CDR1 SNHLY and CDR2 FYNNEI. The CDR3 sequence is 14 residues long. CDR3 nucleotides: TGTGCCTTCGGGGACAGGGGTTACGCAGATACGCAGTATTTT. This codes for CAFGDRGYADTQYF.